Listed below are T cell receptor beta chains from one sample, sequenced in a study of blood T cell repertoires in COVID-19. Clones were read by immunoSEQ multiplex PCR, and TCRdb kept only the in-frame ones, dropping some. The table lists 200,000 to 250,000 clones, under 90% of them singletons. Sample: peripheral blood. The origin of the receptors is a woman aged 80 or older with acute or convalescent COVID-19. The CDR3 runs from the conserved cysteine through the conserved F or W. Each record gives: V gene, CDR3 protein.

>TRBV7-2
CASSLEGTLANSPLHF
>TRBV5-1
CASSLNRGTYEQYF
>TRBV6-5
CATSGLYSNYGYTF
>TRBV18
CASFGQITSSTDTQYF
>TRBV6-1
CASSRGQGGTIYF
>TRBV10-3
CAISESSGGASAKNIQYF
>TRBV5-4
CASSLGGLGDEKLFF
>TRBV5-6
CASSGGSTVGETQYF
>TRBV3-1/TRBV3-2
CASSQRDSRYGYTF
>TRBV30
CAWSPDSRRQPQHF
>TRBV7-9
CASSADTSYEQYF
>TRBV9
CASSVVTPNTEAFF
>TRBV19
CASSRGREVDTEAFF
>TRBV5-6
CASSLASGGALETQYF
>TRBV27
CASRGRDGHEQYF
>TRBV7-8
CASSPRDSYPPLHF
>TRBV5-1
CASSLSVPNRASNTEAFF
>TRBV30
CASIQDGIGYTF
>TRBV7-2
CASSRGGDIQYF
>TRBV9
CASSPVPESPLHF
>TRBV2
CASTGTDFIYGYTF
>TRBV7-3
CASSFRGSTDTQYF
>TRBV10-3
CAISEGAGGPQETQYF
>TRBV5-1
CASSQNSGFSYNEQFF
>TRBV28
CASSFYREAFF
>TRBV2
CASSVLASQETQYF
>TRBV6-5
CASSLTQGSSYEQYF
>TRBV19
CASSIKVPGQAGDNEQFF
>TRBV7-6
CASSLGRGEAAGELFF
>TRBV24-1
CATSDDRAPYEQYF
>TRBV2
CASSPTGDGYTF
>TRBV28
CASSLGSQGKETQYF
>TRBV5-4
CASRTQGAFSPLHF
>TRBV4-2
CASSQGRVGDTEAFF
>TRBV27
CASSLPRLAGGPPDTQYF
>TRBV6-5
CASRPQGPNYGYTF
>TRBV2
CASTTDRVNTEAFF
>TRBV29-1
CSVERGSYEQYF